The next 22 T cell receptor beta chains were all read from a single sample in a study of T cell changes during pregnancy in multiple sclerosis. Assay: immunoSEQ multiplex PCR; the TCRdb copy retains only in-frame clones and omits some. The sample holds approximately 94,000 clones; 92% are singletons and the top ten take 1.9%. The source material was peripheral blood, sampled after pregnancy. These receptors were collected from a female donor with multiple sclerosis, enrolled in a pregnancy study.

The rearrangement links TRBV15 to TRBJ2-5; 7 nucleotides align to TRBD1. V lost 1 base to trimming and J lost 2 bases; unmatched junction nucleotides: 4. Germline CDR1 LNHNV, CDR2 YYDKDF (reference sequence). The CDR3 consists of 15 residues. The chain's CDR3 is CATSRVGTDQETQYF. CDR3 in DNA: TGTGCCACCAGCAGAGTTGGGACAGATCAAGAGACCCAGTACTTC.

Note on this clone: Other DNA sequences from this sample encode an identical CDR3 as well. V and J are TRBV19 and TRBJ1-5; 7 positions agree with TRBD1. V trimming: 9 bases; J trimming: 2 bases; junction bases outside the gene matches: 4. Germline loops: CDR1 LNHDA, CDR2 SQIVND (reference sequence). This CDR3 has 13 amino acids. CDR3 sequence: CASRGQGNQPQHF. CDR3 in DNA: TGTGCCAGCCGCGGACAGGGCAATCAGCCCCAGCATTTT.

The genes are TRBV19 and TRBJ1-1; 7 bases fit TRBD1. CDR3 length: 16 amino acids. J was trimmed by 1 base and V by 3 bases; bases with no gene match: 8. Germline loops: CDR1 LNHDA, CDR2 SQIVND (reference sequence). CDR3 coding DNA: TGTGCCAGTAGTATGTTGGAGGGGGCGGGGAACACTGAAGCTTTCTTT. It codes for CASSMLEGAGNTEAFF.

The V call is TRBV28, the J call TRBJ1-3; no clear D. The CDR3 is made up of 15 amino acids. Trimming pared 3 bases from V and 0 bases from J, leaving 9 bases between. From germline, CDR1 is MDHEN and CDR2 SYDVKM. The CDR3 sequence is CASSFGVLSGNTIYF. CDR3 coding DNA: TGTGCCAGCAGTTTCGGGGTCCTCTCTGGAAACACCATATATTTT.

The chain has TRBV18 and TRBJ1-1; D not certain. V lost 2 bases to trimming and J lost 4 bases, with 11 bases between them. The CDR3 runs to 14 residues. The germline CDR1 and CDR2 sequences are KGHSH and LQKENI. CDR3 loop: CASSPYTPSTEAFF. CDR3 coding DNA: TGTGCCAGCTCACCATATACACCTAGCACTGAAGCTTTCTTT.

V gene TRBV15 combines with J gene TRBJ2-1, with TRBD2 as a possible D gene (5 bases). V was cut by 1 base and J by 5 bases, with 18 bases left in between. Germline V CDR1 and CDR2: LNHNV, YYDKDF (reference sequence). The CDR3 has 17 residues. The CDR3 nucleotides are TGTGCCACCAGCAGAGCTTGGAACTGGCTAGCAGACAATGAGCAGTTCTTC. Its protein product is CATSRAWNWLADNEQFF.

The chain uses TRBV5-6 and TRBJ2-7, with a weak D call TRBD1 (6 bases). This CDR3 is built from 14 residues. From germline, CDR1 is SGHDT and CDR2 YYEEEE. V gave up 5 bases and J gave up 2 bases, with 14 bases separating them. Here the CDR3 reads CASRGLGATYEQYF. CDR3 sequence (DNA): TGTGCCAGCAGGGGGCTGGGGGCGACCTACGAGCAGTACTTC.

The V gene is TRBV5-1, the J gene TRBJ1-6; no reliable D call. Trimming left V 1 base short and J 0 bases short, with 8 bases between. There are 16 residues in the CDR3. CDR1 and CDR2 (germline): SGHRS, YFSETQ. The CDR3 protein is CASSLRGSSYNSPLHF. Written as DNA, the CDR3 is TGCGCCAGCAGCTTGAGAGGGAGCTCCTATAATTCACCCCTCCACTTT. The full variable domain, completed using reference TRBV5-1 and TRBJ1-6, is KAGVTQTPRYLIKTRGQQVTLSCSPISGHRSVSWYQQTPGQGLQFLFEYFSETQRNKGNFPGRFSGRQFSNSRSEMNVSTLELGDSALYLCASSLRGSSYNSPLHFGNGTRLTVT.

The DNA of the CDR3 is TGTGCCAGCAGCCCCTACCGCGGCGGGGGGGCCAGGTACAATGAGCAGTTCTTC. It is translated as CASSPYRGGGARYNEQFF. The chain recombines TRBV11-3 with TRBJ2-1; 9 bases align to TRBD2. J gave up 4 bases and V 5 bases, and 15 bases lay outside the gene matches. The CDR3 covers 18 residues. Looked up from germline, CDR1 is SGHNT and CDR2 is YENEEA.

J is TRBJ2-7 and V is TRBV28, with 10 bases identical to TRBD2. The germline CDR1 and CDR2 sequences are MDHEN and SYDVKM. The CDR3 consists of 15 residues. The junction had 4 bases not matched to a gene; V was cut back by 5 bases and J by 0 bases. The CDR3 reads CASSTSGRGSYEQYF. The CDR3 nucleotides read TGTGCCAGCAGTACGAGCGGGAGGGGCTCCTACGAGCAGTACTTC.

The CDR3 DNA reads TGTGCCAGCAGCGCCGGGACAGGGGTTCCGGAGACCCAGTACTTC. Amino acid sequence: CASSAGTGVPETQYF. This chain links TRBV9 with TRBJ2-5; 10 bases line up with TRBD1. V trimming: 3 bases; J trimming: 5 bases; junction bases outside the gene matches: 7. CDR3 length: 15 residues. Germline values: CDR1 SGDLS, CDR2 YYNGEE.

The J gene is TRBJ2-1, the V gene TRBV6-5, with TRBD1 matching 10 bases. V shed 5 bases and J 9 bases; nucleotides not matched to a gene: 7. The CDR3 runs 14 residues. Germline values: CDR1 MNHEY, CDR2 SVGAGI. In nucleotides, the CDR3 is TGTGCCAGCAGTCCCGGGACAGGGGTTGGTGAGCAGTTCTTC. This translates into CASSPGTGVGEQFF.

As DNA, the CDR3 is TGTGCCAGCAGGTCTTTATGGAACACTGAAGCTTTCTTT. It codes for CASRSLWNTEAFF. This chain uses TRBV6-1 with TRBJ1-1; D is unclear. From germline, CDR1 is MNHNS and CDR2 SASEGT. V was pared by 6 bases and J by 1 base, with 9 bases between. This CDR3 is 13 amino acids long.

The V gene is TRBV28, the J gene TRBJ1-2, with 8 bases matching TRBD1. The CDR3 covers 12 residues. Germline loops: CDR1 MDHEN, CDR2 SYDVKM. The V segment lost 10 bases and the J segment 7 bases; nucleotides outside the gene matches: 8. As DNA, the CDR3 is TGTGCCATCAGGGGGCAGGGCTTTGGCTACACCTTC. Amino acid sequence: CAIRGQGFGYTF.

The CDR3 sequence: CASSFDRVGTNEKLFF. In DNA form, the CDR3 reads TGTGCCAGCAGTTTTGACAGGGTGGGAACTAATGAAAAACTGTTTTTT. V is TRBV28 and J is TRBJ1-4; 7 positions match TRBD1. This CDR3 is built from 16 residues. Trimming took 3 bases from V and 1 from J; bases not matched to a gene: 5. CDR1 is MDHEN, CDR2 SYDVKM, per germline.

This rearrangement joins TRBV5-6 to TRBJ2-2; 10 bases fit TRBD2. V was clipped by 0 bases and J by 3 bases; unmatched bases: 2. The length of the CDR3 is 16 residues. The germline gives CDR1 SGHDT, CDR2 YYEEEE. The DNA for the CDR3 is TGTGCCAGCAGCTTGGCGCTAGCGGGAGACACCGGGGAGCTGTTTTTT. Translating it yields CASSLALAGDTGELFF.

CDR3 DNA: TGCGCCAGCAGCTTGGAACTGTACAATGAGCAGTTCTTC. Residues: CASSLELYNEQFF. The chain carries TRBV5-1 and TRBJ2-1; D unresolved. Trimming took 0 bases from V and 4 from J, leaving 5 bases between them. Germline V lookup: CDR1 SGHRS, CDR2 YFSETQ. The CDR3 consists of 13 residues.

The rearrangement links TRBV18 to TRBJ2-7; D may be TRBD2 (5 bases). Trimming left V 3 bases short and J 3 bases short, with 9 bases between. The CDR3 has 13 residues. Germline V gene lookup returns CDR1 KGHSH and CDR2 LQKENI. The CDR3 nucleotides read TGTGCCAGCTCACCCGGGATAAACTACGAGCAGTACTTC. It specifies CASSPGINYEQYF. The variable domain in full, completed from reference TRBV18 and TRBJ2-7, reads NAGVMQNPRHLVRRRGQEARLRCSPMKGHSHVYWYRQLPEEGLKFMVYLQKENIIDESGMPKERFSAEFPKEGPSILRIQQVVRGDSAAYFCASSPGINYEQYFGPGTRLTVT.

The gene calls are TRBV5-1 and TRBJ1-3; perhaps TRBD1 as D (5 bases). V lost 5 bases to trimming and J lost 0 bases, with 12 bases between them. Germline lookup yields CDR1 SGHRS and CDR2 YFSETQ. CDR3 length: 15 residues. The CDR3 here is CASRWDSGSGNTIYF. The CDR3 DNA sequence: TGCGCCAGCAGATGGGACTCCGGCTCTGGAAACACCATATATTTT.

This clone was counted between two and nine times. The junction and the germline gene differ at one end; a read error may be behind it. The CDR3 DNA follows: TGTGCCAGCAGGCCGAACGGACAGAATAACTCACCCCTCCACTTT. It translates to CASRPNGQNNSPLHF. The chain joins TRBV28 to TRBJ1-6; D is perhaps TRBD1 (6 bases). The CDR3 runs 15 residues. CDR1 MDHEN and CDR2 SYDVKM come from the germline V gene.

V and J are TRBV5-1 and TRBJ2-6; weak D call: TRBD1 (6 bases). V was clipped by 4 bases and J by 0 bases, with 17 bases between them. Germline loops: CDR1 SGHRS, CDR2 YFSETQ. The CDR3 covers 18 residues. CDR3 nucleotide sequence: TGCGCCAGCAGCGCGACAGGCGGCTTCTCCTCTGGGGCCAACGTCCTGACTTTC. This sequence encodes CASSATGGFSSGANVLTF.

The rearrangement joins TRBV15 to TRBJ2-1; 11 bases are a match to TRBD2. V dropped 0 bases and J dropped 8; count of bases not matched to a gene: 9. Germline assignment: CDR1 LNHNV and CDR2 YYDKDF (reference sequence). The CDR3 covers 17 residues. The CDR3 DNA reads TGTGCCACCAGCAGAGAACTAGCGGGAGTTCTAGGCTATGAGCAGTTCTTC. Protein product: CATSRELAGVLGYEQFF. Variable domain in full (rest from reference TRBV15 and TRBJ2-1): DAMVIQNPRYQVTQFGKPVTLSCSQTLNHNVMYWYQQKSSQAPKLLFHYYDKDFNNEADTPDNFQSRRPNTSFCFLDIRSPGLGDTAMYLCATSRELAGVLGYEQFFGPGTRLTVL.